This T cell receptor beta chain was sequenced for a study of OX40 agonist ivuxolimab in advanced cancers. The V gene's germline CDR1 is ENHRY and CDR2 SYGVKD. The V end was cut by 2 bases, the J end by 1 base, with 7 bases between. This CDR3 is built from 14 residues. Only in-frame clones appear in the TCRdb table, and some are missing; sequencing was by immunoSEQ multiplex PCR. The repertoire includes about 83,000 clones, about 90% of them detected once, and 8.5% to 9% sits in the top ten. This clone was observed a single time. Sample: CD4+ or CD8+ T cells sorted from blood, taken in a trial of the OX40 agonist ivuxolimab. V gene TRBV10-3 combines with J gene TRBJ2-3; D not resolved. The sequence derives from an adult with an advanced solid tumor such as melanoma, head and neck, liver or kidney cancer. CDR3 nucleotides: TGTGCCATCAGTGAGCTGTGGGGCACAGATACGCAGTATTTT. Residues: CAISELWGTDTQYF.